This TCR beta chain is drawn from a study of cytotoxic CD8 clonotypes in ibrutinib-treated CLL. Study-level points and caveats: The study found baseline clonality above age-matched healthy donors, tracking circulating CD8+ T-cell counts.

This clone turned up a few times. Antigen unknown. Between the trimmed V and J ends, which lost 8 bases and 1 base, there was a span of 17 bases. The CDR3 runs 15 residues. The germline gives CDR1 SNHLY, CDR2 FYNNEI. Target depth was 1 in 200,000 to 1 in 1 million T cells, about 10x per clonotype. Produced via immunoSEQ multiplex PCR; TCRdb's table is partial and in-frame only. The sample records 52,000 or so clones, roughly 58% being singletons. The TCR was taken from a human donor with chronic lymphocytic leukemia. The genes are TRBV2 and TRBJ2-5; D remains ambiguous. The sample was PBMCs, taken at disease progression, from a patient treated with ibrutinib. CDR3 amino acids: CASGGSNVPQETQYF. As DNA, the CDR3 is TGTGCCAGCGGTGGGTCTAACGTTCCCCAAGAGACCCAGTACTTC.